This T cell receptor beta chain appears in the sequencing data of a study of CD8+ T cells in alopecia areata. Reverse transcribed after extraction, RNA yielded cDNA as the sequencing template. The assay was immunoSEQ multiplex PCR, and TCRdb's table has in-frame clones only and misses some. The table lists about 150,000 clones, about three fifths of them singletons. V lost 5 bases and J 7 bases, leaving 8 bases between the germline ends. The CDR3 totals 11 residues. Germline loops: CDR1 LNHNV, CDR2 YYDKDF (reference sequence). Sequenced input: CD8+ T cells sorted from blood. This TCR derives from a human donor in good health. This sequence joins TRBV15 and TRBJ1-1, with D perhaps TRBD1 (5 bases). CDR3 DNA: TGTGCCACCAGCTCGGGGCTTGAAGCTTTCTTT. It encodes CATSSGLEAFF.